This T cell receptor (beta chain) appears in the sequencing data of a study of PD-1 blockade in classical Hodgkin lymphoma (dated by TCRdb to about 2020). About the study as a whole: Nivolumab dosing was 3 mg/kg intravenously every 2 weeks, continuing until either disease progression or unacceptable toxicity. A peripheral blood immune signature of response to PD-1 blockade in classical Hodgkin lymphoma was defined using TCR beta sequencing and CyTOF.

Genomic DNA was extracted with the Qiagen DNeasy kit from unsorted PBMCs and from negatively selected CD4+ and CD8+ fractions. TCR beta CDR3 regions were subjected to amplification by immunoSEQ multiplex PCR with primers that anneal to V and J segments. A synthetic immune receptor repertoire was used to minimize amplification bias, and remaining bias was computationally removed after sequencing. The authors' pipeline ran thus. Repertoire diversity was quantified as the Shannon entropy index using custom Python scripts. The unsorted, CD4+ and CD8+ repertoires were each analyzed separately, with the exception of combined analyses, where CD4+ and CD8+ sequences were merged in silico. A clone counted as expanded when the clone's frequency after treatment rose at least 2-fold relative to C1D1, and clones undetected at baseline were given a pseudocount of 0.5. Singleton clones were defined as clones with 0 or 1 copy at C1D1, and non-singleton clones were defined as clones with 2 or more copies. Clones expanded in unsorted samples were assigned a CD4+, CD8+ or unknown annotation through matching of protein sequences in sorted samples from the same patient. Wilcoxon tests were applied to paired samples to test diversity changes from C1D1 to C4D1. The source is immuneACCESS, and TCRdb retained only in-frame sequences with V and J called. Part of the clones is not carried over; for the studies checked, unresolved V genes explain less than half of this, and the remainder is unexplained. The V and J calls and clone size are taken from that table; D and trimming were inferred from the DNA. The sample data list tens of thousands of clones, and about 93% of these were observed just once. The top ten clonotypes cover under 9.5% of the sample.

For this chain, trimming is 3 bases at the V end and 0 bases at the J end, and the number of junction bases without a gene match is 14. From the cysteine through the phenylalanine, the CDR3 covers 19 amino acids. The entry retains the CDR3 DNA only, 57 bases that are in frame from base 1. The germline V gene (reference sequence) supplies CDR1 SSHAT and CDR2 FNYEAQ. Note on this clone: Its binding antigen is unknown. Base qualities are not recorded, but no much larger clone differs from it by a single base.

Taken with the paper, the label for time point translates to: cycle 1 day 1 (C1D1), immediately before nivolumab initiation. Relapse after autologous stem cell transplantation had occurred in all trial patients, and cohorts A, B and C were distinguished by prior brentuximab vedotin exposure. A total of under 70 patients with relapsed/refractory classical Hodgkin lymphoma made up the trial cohort, and each patient's best overall response was complete response, partial response or progressive disease. Trial patients were treated with single-agent nivolumab in the multi-cohort phase II CheckMate 205 trial. An independent review committee assessed best overall response by applying the 2007 International Working Group response criteria. Trial PBMCs were obtained immediately prior to nivolumab initiation (C1D1) and on therapy at cycle 2 day 1 and cycle 4 day 1. Peripheral blood was collected in 8 mL Vacutainer Cell Preparation Tubes, from which PBMCs were isolated by centrifugation and then cryopreserved.

General conclusions and limits of the study: By C4D1, a significant rise was seen in CD4+ TCR diversity but not in CD8+ TCR diversity (p=0.0027 vs p=0.16), and the rise was most apparent among complete responders (p=0.02). Among trial patients, those achieving complete response had baseline diversity similar to that of newly diagnosed patients, while diversity was significantly lower in partial responders and progressors. Lower diversity was seen in patients whose nivolumab began less than 1 year after ASCT, and these patients were left out of later analyses so that immune reconstitution would not confound the results. Newly diagnosed patients were reported to have lower baseline TCR diversity than healthy donors, and relapsed/refractory patients were reported to have lower baseline TCR diversity still. Only a single clinical trial cohort was studied, and what caused the repertoire differences, possibly disease activity or prior therapy, remained undefined.

In this chain, TRBV7-7 is recombined with TRBJ2-1, with TRBD2 identical over 7 junction bases. Specimen: peripheral blood mononuclear cells (PBMCs), collected at baseline. The TCR sequence derives from a human donor with classical Hodgkin lymphoma. CDR3 region: CASSLRSRRGVGSYNEQFF. DNA sequence: TGTGCCAGCAGCTTGCGTTCTCGTCGGGGGGTCGGCTCCTACAATGAGCAGTTCTTC.